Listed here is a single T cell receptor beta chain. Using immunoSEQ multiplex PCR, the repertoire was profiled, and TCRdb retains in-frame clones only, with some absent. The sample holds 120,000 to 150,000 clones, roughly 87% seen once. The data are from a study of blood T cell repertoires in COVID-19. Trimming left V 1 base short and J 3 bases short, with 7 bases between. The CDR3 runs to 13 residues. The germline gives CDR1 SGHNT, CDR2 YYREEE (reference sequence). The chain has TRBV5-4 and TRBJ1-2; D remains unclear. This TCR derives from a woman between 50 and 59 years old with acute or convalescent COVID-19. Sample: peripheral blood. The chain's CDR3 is CASSLTVDYGYTF. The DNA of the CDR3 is TGTGCCAGCAGCTTGACAGTCGACTATGGCTACACCTTC.